This paragraph reports one TCR beta chain. The target antigen is unknown. The data originate from a study of OX40 agonist ivuxolimab in advanced cancers. For the study at large: The treatment was a fully human IgG2 OX40 agonist, ivuxolimab. General study points: Among the lowest peripheral clonal expansion occurred in 0.1-3.0 mg/kg partial responders.

Sequencing was performed with immunoSEQ multiplex PCR; in TCRdb, only in-frame clones are kept and a portion is missing. The repertoire holds tens of thousands of clones, 65% to 90% seen once, with about 1.9% in the top ten. The TCR comes from an adult with an advanced solid tumor such as melanoma, head and neck, liver or kidney cancer. Here the sequenced sample was CD4+ or CD8+ T cells sorted from blood, taken in a trial of the OX40 agonist ivuxolimab.

The CDR3: CASSPTQGAGEKLFF. The CDR3 nucleotides are TGTGCCAGCAGCCCCACCCAGGGGGCAGGGGAAAAACTGTTTTTT. This chain connects TRBV7-6 to TRBJ1-4, with 8 bases lining up with TRBD1. V was clipped by 5 bases and J by 8 bases; unmatched bases: 10. The CDR3 is 15 residues long. CDR1 and CDR2 (germline): SGHVS, FNYEAQ.